The 9 T cell receptor beta chains given below trace back to one sample, sequenced in a study of metastatic and nonmetastatic thyroid tumors (dated by TCRdb to about 2020). Preparation of the library involved PCR. Sequenced on an Illumina HiSeq 4000. TCRdb passed the public sequencing reads through fastp at Q25 and MiXCR, retaining productive beta sequences. The sample table shows about 21,000 clones, and 28% are seen once. Around 14% of the sample belongs to the ten largest clones. No treatment had been received by any patient before thyroid surgery. The sequenced sample was tumor tissue. All receptors come from a male donor with papillary thyroid cancer or a benign thyroid nodule (not recorded which). Some clones in this sample may be carry-over from other donors' samples.

By share of the sample, this clone is medium-sized. The genes are TRBV20-1 and TRBJ1-1, with a possible D match to TRBD1 (5 bases). V was clipped by 3 bases and J by 3 bases, with 14 bases between them. The CDR3 is 14 amino acids. Germline V gene lookup returns CDR1 DFQATT and CDR2 SNEGSKA (reference sequence). As DNA, the CDR3 is TGCAGTGCTAGCCGAACTGACAGTCACACTGAAGCTTTCTTT. Amino acids: CSASRTDSHTEAFF.

This clone has more than one count but fewer than ten. The chain joins TRBV20-1 to TRBJ2-7; no firm D call. Trimming stripped 3 bases from V and 7 bases from J, with 19 bases between. The CDR3 sequence is 14 residues long. Germline CDR1 is DFQATT and CDR2 is SNEGSKA (reference sequence). CDR3 in DNA: TGCAGTGCTAGGAGTCAGCACCTCCTAACGGAGCAGTACTTC. Translating it yields CSARSQHLLTEQYF.

This clone is medium-sized (0.01 to 0.1%) by share. This chain connects TRBV20-1 to TRBJ2-7, with 9 bases that match TRBD2. CDR3 length equals 14 residues. Germline-derived CDR1 and CDR2 are DFQATT and SNEGSKA (reference sequence). Trimming took 1 base from V and 7 from J; bases not matched to a gene: 8. CDR3 in DNA: TGCAGTGCTAGAGTCGACAGCGGGAGGAGGGAGCAGTACTTC. Translating it yields CSARVDSGRREQYF.

This chain connects TRBV27 to TRBJ2-2; 16 bases match TRBD2. Trimming took 4 bases from V and 3 from J; bases not matched to a gene: 11. Germline CDR1 MNHEY, CDR2 SMNVEV (reference sequence). The CDR3 is 20 amino acids. The CDR3 nucleotides read TGTGCCAGCAGTTCTTACGGGACTAGCGGGAGGGCCTTAGACACCGGGGAGCTGTTTTTT. Protein sequence: CASSSYGTSGRALDTGELFF.

This clone showed up many times. The gene calls are TRBV25-1 and TRBJ1-4; D gene unclear. The ends were cut back, 4 bases at V and 11 bases at J, with 5 bases in the middle. CDR1 is MGHDK and CDR2 is SYGVNS in the germline V gene. There are 10 residues in the CDR3. CDR3 region: CASSAEKLFF. The CDR3 DNA follows: TGTGCCAGCAGTGCGGAGAAACTGTTTTTT.

The chain couples TRBV19 to TRBJ2-7, with 8 bases lining up with TRBD1. V shed 4 bases and J 6 bases; nucleotides not matched to a gene: 5. CDR1 is LNHDA and CDR2 is SQIVND in the germline V gene (reference sequence). This CDR3 has 13 amino acids. This chain's CDR3 is CASSTGQGGEQYF. Written as DNA, the CDR3 is TGTGCCAGTAGTACCGGACAGGGAGGCGAGCAGTACTTC.

The table lists this clone with a few counts. A much larger clone differs from this one at a single base, so this may be a read error. This chain uses TRBV19 with TRBJ1-4; no reliable D call. Deletions cut 3 bases from V and 7 bases from J, with 9 bases between. The germline CDR1 and CDR2 sequences are LNHDA and SQIVND (reference sequence). The CDR3 length is 13 residues. This CDR3 is CASSIRSTEKLFF. The DNA for the CDR3 is TGTGCCAGTAGTATTCGATCGACTGAAAAACTGTTTTTT.

This sequence joins TRBV5-1 and TRBJ2-7, with 8 bases matching TRBD2. CDR1 SGHRS and CDR2 YFSETQ come from the germline V gene. V was clipped by 2 bases and J by 4 bases; unmatched bases: 5. The CDR3 runs 14 residues. In nucleotides, the CDR3 is TGCGCCAGCAGCTTAACTAGCGGAGGTTACGAGCAGTACTTC. Its protein product is CASSLTSGGYEQYF.

This clone turned up a few times. The rearrangement uses TRBV27 and TRBJ2-7; 14 bases map to TRBD2. With V trimmed by 4 bases and J by 4 bases, 3 bases remained unmatched. Germline values: CDR1 MNHEY, CDR2 SMNVEV (reference sequence). The CDR3 spans 15 residues. This CDR3 reads CASSYGTSGGYEQYF. The CDR3 DNA is TGTGCCAGCAGTTATGGGACTAGCGGGGGATACGAGCAGTACTTC.